Listed below are T cell receptor beta chains from one sample, sequenced in a study of CD39 and CD103 CD8 tumor-infiltrating T cells. Data came from immunoSEQ multiplex PCR; TCRdb stores just in-frame clones and leaves some out. The table has about 1,600 clones, less than 75% seen once. The sequencing sample was made of CD39- CD103- CD8+ T cells sorted from the tumor. The receptors come from a human donor with head and neck squamous cell carcinoma. Each CDR3 is given with its conserved first and last residue. A D gene is named only where the DNA matches it firmly. Size is stated for part of the rows, as once, few or many counts, or as a class when the clone is expanded.

V gene: TRBV27; clone size: once; D gene: -; J gene: TRBJ2-7; CDR3 DNA: TGTGCCAGCAGTTCGGGGGCTGCCCACGAGCAGTACTTC; CDR3 protein: CASSSGAAHEQYF
V gene: TRBV7-9; clone size: -; D gene: -; J gene: TRBJ2-3; CDR3 DNA: TGTGCCAGCAGCCCCGGACTGGGAGCATATGGTGATACGCAGTATTTT; CDR3 protein: CASSPGLGAYGDTQYF
V gene: TRBV15; clone size: once; D gene: -; J gene: TRBJ1-1; CDR3 DNA: TGTGCCACCAGCCAGGGCCCGGGTGAAGCTTTCTTT; CDR3 protein: CATSQGPGEAFF
V gene: TRBV7-6; clone size: -; D gene: -; J gene: TRBJ2-2; CDR3 DNA: TGTGCCAGCAGCTTAGTGTACGAGGGGGGCGGCACCGGGGAGCTGTTTTTT; CDR3 protein: CASSLVYEGGGTGELFF
V gene: TRBV19; clone size: -; D gene: TRBD2; J gene: TRBJ2-3; CDR3 DNA: TGTGCCAGTAGTATAGATGCAGCGGGGGGGGGCACAGATACGCAGTATTTT; CDR3 protein: CASSIDAAGGGTDTQYF
V gene: TRBV27; clone size: few; D gene: -; J gene: TRBJ2-7; CDR3 DNA: TGTGCCAGCAGTTTATCCCGGAGCTCCTACGAGCAGTACTTC; CDR3 protein: CASSLSRSSYEQYF
V gene: TRBV6-5; clone size: -; D gene: TRBD1; J gene: TRBJ2-2; CDR3 DNA: TGTGCCAGCAGTTACAGGGGGCACACCGGGGAGCTGTTTTTT; CDR3 protein: CASSYRGHTGELFF
V gene: TRBV28; clone size: -; D gene: TRBD1; J gene: TRBJ2-1; CDR3 DNA: TGTGCCAGCAGTTTCTACGGGACAGGGAACTACAATGAGCAGTTCTTC; CDR3 protein: CASSFYGTGNYNEQFF
V gene: TRBV6-6; clone size: -; D gene: -; J gene: TRBJ2-7; CDR3 DNA: TGTGCCAGCAGTTACTCGCGCTACGAGCAGTACTTC; CDR3 protein: CASSYSRYEQYF
V gene: TRBV7-9; clone size: -; D gene: TRBD1; J gene: TRBJ2-2; CDR3 DNA: TGTGCCAGCAGCGCTGGGACAGGGCAGACCGGGGAGCTGTTTTTT; CDR3 protein: CASSAGTGQTGELFF
V gene: TRBV28; clone size: -; D gene: TRBD1; J gene: TRBJ1-2; CDR3 DNA: TGTGCCAGCAGCCGCCTATCCGGGACAGGGGGGTTTGGCTACACCTTC; CDR3 protein: CASSRLSGTGGFGYTF
V gene: TRBV19; clone size: -; D gene: -; J gene: TRBJ2-4; CDR3 DNA: TGTGCCAGTAGTCCAGAGGGGGGAACCAAAAACATTCAGTACTTC; CDR3 protein: CASSPEGGTKNIQYF
V gene: TRBV19; clone size: few; D gene: -; J gene: TRBJ1-1; CDR3 DNA: TGTGCCAGTAGTCTCCGCTTAGCGGGGGACACTGAAGCTTTCTTT; CDR3 protein: CASSLRLAGDTEAFF
V gene: TRBV7-1; clone size: -; D gene: -; J gene: TRBJ1-2; CDR3 DNA: TGTGCCAGCAGCTTAGGCCTGATGGGTGGCTACACCTTC; CDR3 protein: CASSLGLMGGYTF
V gene: TRBV19; clone size: -; D gene: TRBD1; J gene: TRBJ2-1; CDR3 DNA: TGTGCCAGCGGGGACAGGTGGGTAAATGAGCAGTTCTTC; CDR3 protein: CASGDRWVNEQFF
V gene: TRBV13; clone size: -; D gene: TRBD1; J gene: TRBJ2-7; CDR3 DNA: TGTGCCAGCAGCTCCGGGACAGGGAACGAGCAGTACTTC; CDR3 protein: CASSSGTGNEQYF
V gene: TRBV10-2; clone size: once; D gene: -; J gene: TRBJ1-5; CDR3 DNA: TGCGCCAGCAGTGAGCGGGAATTCCAGCCCCAGCATTTT; CDR3 protein: CASSEREFQPQHF
V gene: TRBV11-3; clone size: -; D gene: -; J gene: TRBJ2-5; CDR3 DNA: TGTGCCAGCAGCTTAAGAGGGGAAGAGACCCAGTACTTC; CDR3 protein: CASSLRGEETQYF
V gene: TRBV4-2; clone size: once; D gene: TRBD2; J gene: TRBJ2-5; CDR3 DNA: TGTGCCAGCAGCCCGGGACTAGCGGGGGGCGAGGGAGAGACCCAGTACTTC; CDR3 protein: CASSPGLAGGEGETQYF
V gene: TRBV28; clone size: -; D gene: TRBD2; J gene: TRBJ2-1; CDR3 DNA: TGTGCCAGCAGTCCCCTCGGACTAGCGGGGAATTCCTACAATGAGCAGTTCTTC; CDR3 protein: CASSPLGLAGNSYNEQFF
V gene: TRBV7-9; clone size: -; D gene: TRBD1; J gene: TRBJ2-7; CDR3 DNA: TGTGCCAGCAGCACGGGACAGTACGAGCAGTACTTC; CDR3 protein: CASSTGQYEQYF
V gene: TRBV7-2; clone size: -; D gene: TRBD2; J gene: TRBJ2-7; CDR3 DNA: TGTGCCAGCAGCTATTTAGCGGGCCACGAGCAGTACTTC; CDR3 protein: CASSYLAGHEQYF
V gene: TRBV6-1; clone size: -; D gene: -; J gene: TRBJ2-2; CDR3 DNA: TGTGCCAGCAGTCATACAGGAGAGTGGGAGCTGTTTTTT; CDR3 protein: CASSHTGEWELFF
V gene: TRBV7-2; clone size: few; D gene: -; J gene: TRBJ1-2; CDR3 DNA: TGTGCCAGCAGCTTAAACGTGGGTAACTATGGCTACACCTTC; CDR3 protein: CASSLNVGNYGYTF
V gene: TRBV7-9; clone size: -; D gene: TRBD1; J gene: TRBJ2-7; CDR3 DNA: TGTGCCAGCAGCTGGGACAGGGCGTCCTACGAGCAGTACTTC; CDR3 protein: CASSWDRASYEQYF
V gene: TRBV6-6; clone size: -; D gene: -; J gene: TRBJ2-2; CDR3 DNA: TGTGCCAGCAGCTGGGAGGCAACCGGGGAGCTGTTTTTT; CDR3 protein: CASSWEATGELFF
V gene: TRBV27; clone size: -; D gene: -; J gene: TRBJ1-1; CDR3 DNA: TGTGCCAGCAGTCTATTGCAGGGTATTAACACTGAAGCTTTCTTT; CDR3 protein: CASSLLQGINTEAFF
V gene: TRBV2; clone size: -; D gene: -; J gene: TRBJ1-6; CDR3 DNA: TGTGCCAGCAGTGAAGCTTTCATCTATAATTCACCCCTCCACTTT; CDR3 protein: CASSEAFIYNSPLHF
V gene: TRBV14; clone size: few; D gene: TRBD2; J gene: TRBJ2-2; CDR3 DNA: TGTGCCAGCAGCCAATTCCTGGGGGCGAGGAGACTAGCGGGGAACACCGGGGAGCTGTTTTTT; CDR3 protein: CASSQFLGARRLAGNTGELFF
V gene: TRBV25-1; clone size: large; D gene: -; J gene: TRBJ2-1; CDR3 DNA: TGTGCCAGCAGTGAATTGGGAAATGAGCAGTTCTTC; CDR3 protein: CASSELGNEQFF
V gene: TRBV7-9; clone size: -; D gene: -; J gene: TRBJ1-2; CDR3 DNA: TGTGCCAGCAGCTTACGGGTAGATCCTGGTGATGGCTACACCTTC; CDR3 protein: CASSLRVDPGDGYTF
V gene: TRBV10-2; clone size: large; D gene: TRBD2; J gene: TRBJ2-1; CDR3 DNA: TGCGCCAGCACTAAAGCGGGGAGCGACAATGAGCAGTTCTTC; CDR3 protein: CASTKAGSDNEQFF
V gene: TRBV6-5; clone size: -; D gene: TRBD1; J gene: TRBJ1-1; CDR3 DNA: TGTGCCAGCAGATCCCGGGACAGGGTCACTGAAGCTTTCTTT; CDR3 protein: CASRSRDRVTEAFF
V gene: TRBV19; clone size: -; D gene: TRBD1; J gene: TRBJ2-1; CDR3 DNA: TGTGCCAGTAGTATCGGGACAGGGGGCGGTGAGCAGTTCTTC; CDR3 protein: CASSIGTGGGEQFF
V gene: TRBV7-9; clone size: few; D gene: -; J gene: TRBJ1-2; CDR3 DNA: TGTGCCAGCAGCCCCCAACGGGGCCTAATATCTGGGGAGGGCTACACCTTC; CDR3 protein: CASSPQRGLISGEGYTF
V gene: TRBV28; clone size: -; D gene: -; J gene: TRBJ1-1; CDR3 DNA: TGTGCCAGCAGTTCCCTAGGGGGGGCGCAGGGCACTGAAGCTTTCTTT; CDR3 protein: CASSSLGGAQGTEAFF
V gene: TRBV4-2; clone size: -; D gene: TRBD2; J gene: TRBJ2-3; CDR3 DNA: TGTGCCAGCAGCGCAAAGGAGCGGGAAACAGATACGCAGTATTTT; CDR3 protein: CASSAKERETDTQYF
V gene: TRBV7-8; clone size: once; D gene: TRBD1; J gene: TRBJ2-3; CDR3 DNA: TGTGCCAGCAGGTCGGACAGGACTAGCACAGATACGCAGTATTTT; CDR3 protein: CASRSDRTSTDTQYF
V gene: TRBV27; clone size: -; D gene: -; J gene: TRBJ2-1; CDR3 DNA: TGTGCCAGCAGTTTGGGGCTAGCGTTGAGCTCCTACAATGAGCAGTTCTTC; CDR3 protein: CASSLGLALSSYNEQFF
V gene: TRBV7-2; clone size: -; D gene: -; J gene: TRBJ2-7; CDR3 DNA: TGTGCCAGCAGCGCCCCCGGAGTTACCTACGAGCAGTACTTC; CDR3 protein: CASSAPGVTYEQYF
V gene: TRBV14; clone size: -; D gene: -; J gene: TRBJ1-2; CDR3 DNA: TGTGCCAGCAGCCAAGGGATGAGCGTCCGGGTCTATGGCTACACCTTC; CDR3 protein: CASSQGMSVRVYGYTF
V gene: TRBV11-2; clone size: -; D gene: -; J gene: TRBJ1-4; CDR3 DNA: TGTGCCAGCAGCGGAGGGGGTAATGAAAAACTGTTTTTT; CDR3 protein: CASSGGGNEKLFF
V gene: TRBV18; clone size: -; D gene: TRBD1; J gene: TRBJ2-7; CDR3 DNA: TGTGCCAGCTCACTCAGGGGGCGCGGCTACGAGCAGTACTTC; CDR3 protein: CASSLRGRGYEQYF
V gene: TRBV5-6; clone size: -; D gene: -; J gene: TRBJ1-3; CDR3 DNA: TGTGCCAGCAGCTTGGATGGGCAGCCCTCTGGAAACACCATATATTTT; CDR3 protein: CASSLDGQPSGNTIYF
V gene: TRBV28; clone size: -; D gene: -; J gene: TRBJ2-7; CDR3 DNA: TGTGCCAGCAGTCGTTCAGCCTCCTACGAGCAGTACTTC; CDR3 protein: CASSRSASYEQYF
V gene: TRBV27; clone size: once; D gene: -; J gene: TRBJ2-7; CDR3 DNA: TGTGCCAGCAGTTTATTAGGGGAGCCAGGCTTCTACGAGCAGTACTTC; CDR3 protein: CASSLLGEPGFYEQYF
V gene: TRBV4-1; clone size: -; D gene: -; J gene: TRBJ1-6; CDR3 DNA: TGCGCCAGCAGCGACGGATTGGGGGGTTCACCCCTCCACTTT; CDR3 protein: CASSDGLGGSPLHF
V gene: TRBV7-9; clone size: -; D gene: -; J gene: TRBJ2-1; CDR3 DNA: TGTGCCAGCAGCTCAGACCAGACATTTCGTGACTACAATGAGCAGTTCTTC; CDR3 protein: CASSSDQTFRDYNEQFF
V gene: TRBV30; clone size: -; D gene: -; J gene: TRBJ1-6; CDR3 DNA: TGTGCCTGGATTACACCGGGACCGTATAATTCACCCCTCCACTTT; CDR3 protein: CAWITPGPYNSPLHF
V gene: TRBV5-6; clone size: once; D gene: -; J gene: TRBJ1-3; CDR3 DNA: TGTGCCAGCAGCCCGCCCACAGTTAACTCTGGAAACACCATATATTTT; CDR3 protein: CASSPPTVNSGNTIYF